This TCR beta chain originates from a study of cytomegalovirus exposure and HLA in healthy donors. The study's findings and limits: A missense DCLRE1C variant was associated with V- and J-gene trimming of TCR beta chains in a later analysis, and an independent cohort replicated the association. In a later analysis, across HLA loci, associated TCR counts were highest for DRB1, lowest for HLA-C.

In regard to this clone: Its specificity is not known.

The CDR3 is 14 amino acids. V lost 4 bases and J lost 5; bases outside the gene matches: 4. Germline CDR1 is SGHVS and CDR2 is FNYEAQ. Both 60 Vbeta primers and 13 Jbeta primers went into the PCR. Data came from immunoSEQ multiplex PCR; TCRdb stores just in-frame clones and leaves some out. Seen here are about 130,000 clones, about 83% observed once, and the top ten hold roughly 4%. The chain employs TRBV7-6 and TRBJ1-1; TRBD1 agrees at 10 bases. The receptor comes from a woman between 35 and 50 years old in good health and CMV-seropositive. The specimen was PBMCs. The CDR3 region is CASSSGTGVTEAFF. CDR3 coding DNA: TGTGCCAGCAGCTCCGGGACAGGGGTTACTGAAGCTTTCTTT. Full variable domain (missing parts from reference TRBV7-6 and TRBJ1-1): GAGVSQSPRYKVTKRGQDVALRCDPISGHVSLYWYRQALGQGPEFLTYFNYEAQQDKSGLPNDRFSAERPEGSISTLTIQRTEQRDSAMYRCASSSGTGVTEAFFGQGTRLTVV.